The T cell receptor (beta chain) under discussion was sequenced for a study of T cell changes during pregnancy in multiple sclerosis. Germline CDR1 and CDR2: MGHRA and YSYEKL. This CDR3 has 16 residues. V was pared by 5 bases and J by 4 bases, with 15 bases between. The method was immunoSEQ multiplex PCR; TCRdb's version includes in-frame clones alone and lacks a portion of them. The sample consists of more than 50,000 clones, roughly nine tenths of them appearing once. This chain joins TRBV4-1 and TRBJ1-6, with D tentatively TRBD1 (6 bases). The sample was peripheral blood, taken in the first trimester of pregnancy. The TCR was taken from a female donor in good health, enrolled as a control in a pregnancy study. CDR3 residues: CASSREGGKYNSPLHF. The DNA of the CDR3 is TGCGCCAGCAGCAGGGAGGGGGGAAAGTATAATTCACCCCTCCACTTT.